This T cell receptor beta chain was observed in a study of regulatory T cells in long-lasting Graves disease. Time point noted: newly diagnosed GD, antithyroid drugs for less than 3 months. Generation of the TCR library employed RNA extracted from PBMCs. An endocrinology department located in Xi'an, China, was where the patients came from. CDR3 length equals 12 residues. With 5 bases removed from V and 4 bases from J, the gap between germline ends came to 11 bases. The germline CDR1 and CDR2 sequences are DFQATT and SNEGSKA (reference sequence). The sample holds many counts of this clonotype. According to the study, TCR beta libraries were built with iRepertoire HTBI primers and CDR3-region Arm-PCR. TCRdb fed the multiplex PCR reads into MiXCR, producing one record per CDR3 protein. Of about half a million distinct CDR3 sequences in the sample, around 13% were seen once. These data also formed part of another study, on T cells in Graves' hyperthyroidism and ophthalmopathy.

The chain links TRBV20-1 to TRBJ1-1, with D possibly being TRBD1 (6 bases). The sequencing here drew on peripheral blood mononuclear cells (PBMCs), taken at new diagnosis, from a patient treated with antithyroid drugs. The TCR originated in a woman aged 25 to 39 with Graves disease. CDR3 nucleotide sequence: TGCAGTGCTGAAACAGGGAGCACTGAAGCTTTCTTT. Translation: CSAETGSTEAFF.